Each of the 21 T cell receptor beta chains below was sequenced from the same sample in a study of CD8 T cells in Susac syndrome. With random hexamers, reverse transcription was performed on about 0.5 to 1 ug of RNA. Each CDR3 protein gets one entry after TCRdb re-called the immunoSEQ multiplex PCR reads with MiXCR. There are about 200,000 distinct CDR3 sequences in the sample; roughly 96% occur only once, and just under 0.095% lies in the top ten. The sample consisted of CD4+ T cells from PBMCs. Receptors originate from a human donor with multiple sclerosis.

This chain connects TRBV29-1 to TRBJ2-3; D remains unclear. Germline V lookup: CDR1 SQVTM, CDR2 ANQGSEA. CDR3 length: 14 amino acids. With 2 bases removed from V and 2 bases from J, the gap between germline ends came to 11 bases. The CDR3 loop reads CSVESKYTTDTQYF. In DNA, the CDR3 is TGCAGCGTTGAATCTAAGTACACCACAGATACGCAGTATTTT.

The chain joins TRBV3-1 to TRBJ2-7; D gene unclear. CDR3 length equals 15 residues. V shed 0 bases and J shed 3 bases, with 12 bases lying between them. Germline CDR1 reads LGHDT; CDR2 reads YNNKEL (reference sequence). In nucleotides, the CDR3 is TGTGCCAGCAGCCAAGAAAGAAACTTGAACTACGAGCAGTACTTC. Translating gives CASSQERNLNYEQYF.

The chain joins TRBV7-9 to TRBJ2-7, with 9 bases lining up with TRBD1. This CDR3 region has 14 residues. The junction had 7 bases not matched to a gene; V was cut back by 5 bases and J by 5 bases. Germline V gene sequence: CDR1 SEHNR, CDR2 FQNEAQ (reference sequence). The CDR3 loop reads CASSVGTGSHEQYF. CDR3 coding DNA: TGTGCCAGCAGCGTAGGGACAGGGTCCCACGAGCAGTACTTC.

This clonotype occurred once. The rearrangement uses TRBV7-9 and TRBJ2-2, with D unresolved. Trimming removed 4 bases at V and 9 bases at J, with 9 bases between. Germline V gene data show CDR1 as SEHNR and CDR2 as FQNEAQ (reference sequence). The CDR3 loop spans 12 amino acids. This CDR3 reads CASSSVQRELFF. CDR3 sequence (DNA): TGTGCCAGCAGCTCTGTTCAGCGGGAGCTGTTTTTT.

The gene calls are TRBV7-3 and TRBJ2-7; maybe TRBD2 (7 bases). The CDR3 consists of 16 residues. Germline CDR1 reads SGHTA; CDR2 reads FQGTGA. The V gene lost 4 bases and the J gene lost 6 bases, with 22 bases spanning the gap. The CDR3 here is CASSSGYSAGAGEQYF. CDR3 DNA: TGTGCCAGCAGCTCAGGGTATAGCGCGGGGGCTGGCGAGCAGTACTTC.

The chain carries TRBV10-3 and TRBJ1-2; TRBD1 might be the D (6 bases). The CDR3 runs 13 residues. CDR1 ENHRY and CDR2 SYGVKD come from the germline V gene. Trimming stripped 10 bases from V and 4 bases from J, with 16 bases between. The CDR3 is CATNGQPSYGYTF. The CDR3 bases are TGTGCCACCAACGGACAGCCCTCCTATGGCTACACCTTC.

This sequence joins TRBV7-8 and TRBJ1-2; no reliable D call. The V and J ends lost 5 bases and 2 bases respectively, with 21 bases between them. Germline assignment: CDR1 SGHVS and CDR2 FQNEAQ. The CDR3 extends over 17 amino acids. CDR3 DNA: TGTGCCAGCAGCCAACTACGGGGAGGATCCAAAAACTATGGCTACACCTTC. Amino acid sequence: CASSQLRGGSKNYGYTF.

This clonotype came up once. CDR3 sequence (DNA): TGTGCCAGCAGACCGATTTTTACTGGGGCCAACGTCCTGACTTTC. As protein: CASRPIFTGANVLTF. The chain employs TRBV6-5 and TRBJ2-6; no reliable D call. This CDR3 spans 15 amino acids. Germline lookup yields CDR1 MNHEY and CDR2 SVGAGI. V was trimmed by 6 bases and J by 2 bases, leaving 11 bases between them.

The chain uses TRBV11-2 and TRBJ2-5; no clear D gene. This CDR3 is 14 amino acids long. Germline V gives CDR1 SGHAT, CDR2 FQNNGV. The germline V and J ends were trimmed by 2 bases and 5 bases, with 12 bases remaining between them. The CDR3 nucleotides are TGTGCCAGCAGCTTACAGTCGCTTTCGGAGACCCAGTACTTC. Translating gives CASSLQSLSETQYF. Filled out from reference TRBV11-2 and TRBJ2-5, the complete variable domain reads EAGVAQSPRYKIIEKRQSVAFWCNPISGHATLYWYQQILGQGPKLLIQFQNNGVVDDSQLPKDRFSAERLKGVDSTLKIQPAKLEDSAVYLCASSLQSLSETQYFGPGTRLLVL.

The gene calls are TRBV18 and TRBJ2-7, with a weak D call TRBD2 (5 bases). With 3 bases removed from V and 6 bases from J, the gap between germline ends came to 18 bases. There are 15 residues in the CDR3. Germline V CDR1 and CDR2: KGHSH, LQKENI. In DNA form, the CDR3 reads TGTGCCAGCTCACCCTTTCGTGGGGAGTCAAGCGAGCAGTACTTC. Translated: CASSPFRGESSEQYF. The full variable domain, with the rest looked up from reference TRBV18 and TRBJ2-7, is NAGVMQNPRHLVRRRGQEARLRCSPMKGHSHVYWYRQLPEEGLKFMVYLQKENIIDESGMPKERFSAEFPKEGPSILRIQQVVRGDSAAYFCASSPFRGESSEQYFGPGTRLTVT.

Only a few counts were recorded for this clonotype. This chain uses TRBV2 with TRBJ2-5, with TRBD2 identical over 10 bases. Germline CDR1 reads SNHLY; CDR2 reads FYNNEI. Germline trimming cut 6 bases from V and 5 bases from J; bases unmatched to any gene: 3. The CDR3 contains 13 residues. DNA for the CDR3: TGTGCCAGCAGCCTAGCGGGAGCGGAGACCCAGTACTTC. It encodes CASSLAGAETQYF.

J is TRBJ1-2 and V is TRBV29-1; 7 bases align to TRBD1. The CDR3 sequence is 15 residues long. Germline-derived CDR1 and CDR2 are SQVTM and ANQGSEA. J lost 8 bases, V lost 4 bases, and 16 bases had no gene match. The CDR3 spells CSVGSDRPFLGGYTF. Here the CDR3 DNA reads TGCAGCGTTGGTTCGGACAGGCCCTTCTTGGGCGGCTACACCTTC.

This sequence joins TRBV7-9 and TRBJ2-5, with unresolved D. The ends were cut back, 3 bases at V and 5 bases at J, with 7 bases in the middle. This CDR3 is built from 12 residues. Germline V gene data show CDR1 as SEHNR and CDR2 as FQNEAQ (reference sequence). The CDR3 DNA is TGTGCCAGCAGCTTCCTGGGGGAGACCCAGTACTTC. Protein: CASSFLGETQYF.

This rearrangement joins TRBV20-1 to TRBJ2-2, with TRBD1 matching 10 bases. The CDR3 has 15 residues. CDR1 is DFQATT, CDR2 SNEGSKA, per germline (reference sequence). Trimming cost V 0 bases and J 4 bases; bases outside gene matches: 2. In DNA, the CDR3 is TGCAGTGCTAGAGAGTGGGACAGGGGCACCGGGGAGCTGTTTTTT. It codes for CSAREWDRGTGELFF.

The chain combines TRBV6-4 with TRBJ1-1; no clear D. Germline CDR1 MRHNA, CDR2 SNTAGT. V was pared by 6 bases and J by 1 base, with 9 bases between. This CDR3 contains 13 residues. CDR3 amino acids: CASSRLGNTEAFF. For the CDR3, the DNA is TGTGCCAGCAGCAGACTGGGGAACACTGAAGCTTTCTTT.

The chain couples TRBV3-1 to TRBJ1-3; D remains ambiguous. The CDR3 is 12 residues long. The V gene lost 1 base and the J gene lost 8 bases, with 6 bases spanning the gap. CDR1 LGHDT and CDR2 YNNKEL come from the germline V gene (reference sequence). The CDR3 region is CASSQVGDTIYF. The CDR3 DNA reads TGTGCCAGCAGCCAAGTTGGTGACACCATATATTTT.

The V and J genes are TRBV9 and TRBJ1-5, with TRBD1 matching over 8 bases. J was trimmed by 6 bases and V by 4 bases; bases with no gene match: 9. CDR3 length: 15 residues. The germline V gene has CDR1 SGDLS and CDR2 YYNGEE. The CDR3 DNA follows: TGTGCCAGCAGCTACCAGGGGGCGCGGGGTCAGCCCCAGCATTTT. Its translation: CASSYQGARGQPQHF.

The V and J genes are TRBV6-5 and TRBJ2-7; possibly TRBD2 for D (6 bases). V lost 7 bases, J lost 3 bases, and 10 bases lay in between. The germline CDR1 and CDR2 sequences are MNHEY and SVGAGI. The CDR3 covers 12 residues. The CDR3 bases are TGTGCCAGCATCGGGAGAAACTACGAGCAGTACTTC. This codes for CASIGRNYEQYF.

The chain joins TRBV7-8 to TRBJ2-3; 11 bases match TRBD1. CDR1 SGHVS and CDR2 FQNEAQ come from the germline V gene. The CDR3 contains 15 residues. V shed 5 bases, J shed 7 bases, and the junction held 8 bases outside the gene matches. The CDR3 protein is CASSGRDRGFHTQYF. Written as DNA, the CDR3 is TGTGCCAGCAGCGGACGGGACAGGGGGTTCCATACGCAGTATTTT.

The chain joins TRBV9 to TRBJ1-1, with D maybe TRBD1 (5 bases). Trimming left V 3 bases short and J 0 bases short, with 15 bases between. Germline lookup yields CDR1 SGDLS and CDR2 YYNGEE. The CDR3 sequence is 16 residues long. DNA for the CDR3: TGTGCCAGCAGCGCCCGGGACGGAGCATTGAACACTGAAGCTTTCTTT. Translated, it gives CASSARDGALNTEAFF.

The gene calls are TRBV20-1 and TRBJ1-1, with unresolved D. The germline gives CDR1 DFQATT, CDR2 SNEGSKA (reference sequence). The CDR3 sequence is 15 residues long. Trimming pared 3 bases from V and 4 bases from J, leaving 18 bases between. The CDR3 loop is CSASAAGGTTTEAFF. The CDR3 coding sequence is TGCAGTGCTAGCGCCGCCGGAGGTACAACCACTGAAGCTTTCTTT.